The 12 T cell receptor beta chains given below trace back to one sample, sequenced in a study of blood T cells in healthy people across ages. Primed by a sample-barcoded 5' primer and a J-beta primer mix, a second PCR proceeded for roughly 7 to 12 cycles. TCRdb fed the 5' RACE reads into MiXCR, producing one record per CDR3 protein. Altogether roughly 2 million distinct CDR3 sequences are present, roughly 49% being singletons, with the ten largest covering approximately 2%. The source material was blood. The receptors here all came from a woman aged 40 to 50 in good health.

This clonotype was counted only a few times. The CDR3 coding sequence is TGTGCCACCAGCAGAGATAGGTTTGTCACAGATACGCAGTATTTT. Its translation is CATSRDRFVTDTQYF. The rearrangement joins TRBV15 to TRBJ2-3; D ambiguous. The CDR3 extends over 15 amino acids. V gave up 0 bases and J gave up 2 bases, with 9 bases separating them. In germline, CDR1 is LNHNV, CDR2 YYDKDF (reference sequence).

The chain carries TRBV6-5 and TRBJ1-5; D may be TRBD1 (6 bases). Germline V gene data show CDR1 as MNHEY and CDR2 as SVGAGI. Trimming took off 2 bases at V and 3 bases at J, with 11 bases between the two ends. The CDR3 contains 15 residues. The CDR3 region has the DNA TGTGCCAGCAGTTACGGGGGGGCGAACAATCAGCCCCAGCATTTT. It specifies CASSYGGANNQPQHF.

The chain employs TRBV20-1 and TRBJ2-7; TRBD2 aligns across 9 bases. The CDR3 loop spans 14 amino acids. From germline, CDR1 is DFQATT and CDR2 SNEGSKA (reference sequence). After removal of 5 bases from V and 3 bases from J, the junction contained 8 bases not matched to a gene. CDR3 DNA: TGCAGTGCTCGTTTAGCGGGGGTTCTCTACGAGCAGTACTTC. Encoded protein: CSARLAGVLYEQYF.

The rearrangement links TRBV6-2 or TRBV6-3 to TRBJ2-1, with D tentatively TRBD1 (6 bases). V was cut by 5 bases and J by 11 bases, with 10 bases left in between. CDR3 size: 11 residues. CDR1 is MNHEY, CDR2 SVGEGT, per germline. The CDR3 coding sequence is TGTGCCAGCAGTACCGGGACACAGCAGTTCTTC. As protein: CASSTGTQQFF.

This clonotype appeared a few times. The chain uses TRBV6-5 and TRBJ2-1; possibly TRBD2 for D (5 bases). Germline-derived CDR1 and CDR2 are MNHEY and SVGAGI. The V end was cut by 2 bases, the J end by 3 bases, with 8 bases between. The CDR3 extends over 14 amino acids. As DNA, the CDR3 is TGTGCCAGCAGTTACCGGGATATCTACAATGAGCAGTTCTTC. Protein product: CASSYRDIYNEQFF.

In its sample, this clonotype was seen once. This chain joins TRBV7-9 and TRBJ2-2; D gene unclear. Germline V gene data show CDR1 as SEHNR and CDR2 as FQNEAQ (reference sequence). Trimming pared 5 bases from V and 3 bases from J, leaving 16 bases between. This CDR3 has 16 amino acids. CDR3 sequence (DNA): TGTGCCAGCAGCGCAGGCCGGATTGGGGACACCGGGGAGCTGTTTTTT. This gives the protein CASSAGRIGDTGELFF.

V and J are TRBV29-1 and TRBJ2-3; 7 nucleotides match TRBD1. The CDR3 extends over 15 amino acids. V was pared by 5 bases and J by 4 bases, with 12 bases of the junction left unmatched. Per the germline V gene, CDR1 is SQVTM and CDR2 is ANQGSEA. The CDR3 DNA is TGCAGCGTTACCCCGGCAGGGGGTAGTTCAGATACGCAGTATTTT. Amino acids: CSVTPAGGSSDTQYF.

The chain combines TRBV5-1 with TRBJ2-3; D not certain. The CDR3 consists of 16 residues. V was shortened by 0 bases and J by 4 bases, with 15 bases between the two germline ends. Looked up from germline, CDR1 is SGHRS and CDR2 is YFSETQ. The chain's CDR3 is CASSLGRSRAADTQYF. For the CDR3, the DNA is TGCGCCAGCAGCTTGGGTCGGTCAAGGGCCGCAGATACGCAGTATTTT.

This clonotype was seen a few times. The rearrangement uses TRBV20-1 and TRBJ2-1; TRBD2 might be the D (6 bases). The V end was cut by 5 bases, the J end by 5 bases, with 13 bases between. Germline loops: CDR1 DFQATT, CDR2 SNEGSKA (reference sequence). This CDR3 has 13 residues. In nucleotides, the CDR3 is TGCAGTGCTGGCGGGACGCCAAACAATGAGCAGTTCTTC. Translating gives CSAGGTPNNEQFF.

The chain recombines TRBV20-1 with TRBJ1-1; D is ambiguous. The germline gives CDR1 DFQATT, CDR2 SNEGSKA (reference sequence). The ends were cut back, 2 bases at V and 5 bases at J, with 12 bases in the middle. This CDR3 spans 13 amino acids. The CDR3 loop reads CSARRVIGTEAFF. As DNA, the CDR3 is TGCAGTGCTAGAAGGGTAATAGGGACTGAAGCTTTCTTT.

This clonotype turned up a few times. The V gene is TRBV7-2, the J gene TRBJ2-7; 7 bases fit TRBD1. The ends lost 4 bases at V and 1 base at J; junction bases unmatched: 7. The CDR3 extends over 15 amino acids. Looked up from germline, CDR1 is SGHTA and CDR2 is FQGNSA. CDR3 region: CASSSRGQQSYEQYF. CDR3 DNA: TGTGCCAGCAGCTCAAGGGGGCAGCAGTCCTACGAGCAGTACTTC.

V is TRBV5-1 and J is TRBJ2-5, with D hard to call. This CDR3 region has 15 residues. From germline, CDR1 is SGHRS and CDR2 YFSETQ. The V end lost 7 bases, the J end lost 3 bases, and 19 bases lay between the germline ends. This CDR3 reads CASGRPEAVEETQYF. In nucleotides, the CDR3 is TGCGCCAGCGGGCGACCCGAGGCAGTAGAAGAGACCCAGTACTTC.